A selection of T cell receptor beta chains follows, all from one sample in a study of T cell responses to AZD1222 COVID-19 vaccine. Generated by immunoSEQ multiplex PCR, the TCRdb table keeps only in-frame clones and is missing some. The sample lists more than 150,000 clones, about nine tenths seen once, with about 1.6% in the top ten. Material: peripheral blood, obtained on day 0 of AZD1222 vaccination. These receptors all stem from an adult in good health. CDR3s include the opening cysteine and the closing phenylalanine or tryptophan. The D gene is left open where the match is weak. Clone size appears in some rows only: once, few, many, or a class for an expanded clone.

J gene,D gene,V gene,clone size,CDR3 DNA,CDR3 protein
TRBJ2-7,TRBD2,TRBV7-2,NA,TGTGCCAGCACCCGGGGGGGGGCCCAAGGCTACGAGCAGTACTTC,CASTRGGAQGYEQYF
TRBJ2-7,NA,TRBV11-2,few,TGTGCCAGCAGCTTAAGTGCGGGGGCTGGGGAGCAGTACTTC,CASSLSAGAGEQYF
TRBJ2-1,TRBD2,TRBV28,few,TGTGCCAGCAGTCCTAGACTAGCGGCGGGACCTGCTGAGCAGTTCTTC,CASSPRLAAGPAEQFF
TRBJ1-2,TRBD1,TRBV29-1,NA,TGCAGCGCTGACGACAGGGTCAATGGCTACACCTTC,CSADDRVNGYTF
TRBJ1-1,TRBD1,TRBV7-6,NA,TGTGCCAGCAGCTTAGAGGGGACAGGGATGACTGAAGCTTTCTTT,CASSLEGTGMTEAFF
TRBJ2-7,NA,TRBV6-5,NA,TGTGCCAGCAGCTTTCGGGACTTCGCCTCCTACGAGCAGTACTTC,CASSFRDFASYEQYF
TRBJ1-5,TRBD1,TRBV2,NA,TGTGCCAGCCGGACAGGGCTCAATCAGCCCCAGCATTTT,CASRTGLNQPQHF
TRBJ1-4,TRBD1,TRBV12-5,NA,TGTGCTAGTGCCCTGACAGGGGATAATGAAAAACTGTTTTTT,CASALTGDNEKLFF
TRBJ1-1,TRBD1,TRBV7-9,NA,TGTGCCAGCACCCCGGAGGGACAGCTTATGAACACTGAAGCTTTCTTT,CASTPEGQLMNTEAFF
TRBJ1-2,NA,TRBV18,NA,TGTGCCAGCTCACCTGCGGACGGTAACTATGGCTACACCTTC,CASSPADGNYGYTF
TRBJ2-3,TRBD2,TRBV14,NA,TGTGCCAGCAGCCAAGCCCAGAACTCCGGGACTAGCGTGGATACGCAGTATTTT,CASSQAQNSGTSVDTQYF
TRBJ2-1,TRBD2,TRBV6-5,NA,TGTGCCAGCGCCCCAGCGGGGGAAAACTACAATGAGCAGTTCTTC,CASAPAGENYNEQFF
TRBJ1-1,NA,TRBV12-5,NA,TGTGCTAGTGGTTTGGATGGGGCTGAAGCTTTCTTT,CASGLDGAEAFF
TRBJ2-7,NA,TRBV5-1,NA,TGCGCCAGCAGCTTGGTTTCCGGTCTAGGGGCCTACGAGCAGTACTTC,CASSLVSGLGAYEQYF
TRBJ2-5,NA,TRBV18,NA,TGTGCCAGCTCACCACCCACTGACGCCCAGTACTTC,CASSPPTDAQYF
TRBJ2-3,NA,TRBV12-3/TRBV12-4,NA,TGTGCCAGCAGAAAAACAATCACAGATACGCAGTATTTT,CASRKTITDTQYF
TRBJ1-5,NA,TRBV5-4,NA,TGTGCCAGCAGCTTACCCGGGCAGCCCCAGCATTTT,CASSLPGQPQHF
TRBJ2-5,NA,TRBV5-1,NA,TGCGCCAGCAGCTTGGGGCTGGGGCAAGAGACCCAGTACTTC,CASSLGLGQETQYF
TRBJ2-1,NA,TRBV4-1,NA,TGCGCCAGCAGCCAACCTGTAGCAGGAGATGAGCAGTTCTTC,CASSQPVAGDEQFF
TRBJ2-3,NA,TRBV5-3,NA,TGTGCCAGAGAGGGATACAGGTTGGGGGGCAGCACAGATACGCAGTATTTT,CAREGYRLGGSTDTQYF
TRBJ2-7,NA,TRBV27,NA,TGTGCCAGCAGTTTAACCGGGAGCTCCTACGAGCAGTACTTC,CASSLTGSSYEQYF
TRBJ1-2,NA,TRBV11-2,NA,TGTGCCAGCAGCTCCTTGTCCCTCGGGGGTACCTATGGCTACACCTTC,CASSSLSLGGTYGYTF
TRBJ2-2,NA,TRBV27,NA,TGTGCCAGCAGTTTATCGGGACGAAACACCGGGGAGCTGTTTTTT,CASSLSGRNTGELFF
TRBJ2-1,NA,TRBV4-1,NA,TGCGCCAGCAGCCAAGGTGGGGGGCTCTTGGATGAGCAGTTCTTC,CASSQGGGLLDEQFF
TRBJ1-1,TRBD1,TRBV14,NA,TGTGCCAGCAGCTCCCAACAGGGGACTGAAGCTTTCTTT,CASSSQQGTEAFF
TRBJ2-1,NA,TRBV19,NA,TGTGCCAGTAACCAATTGGCGGGGGCTGGCAATGAGCAGTTCTTC,CASNQLAGAGNEQFF
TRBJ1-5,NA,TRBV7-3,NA,TGTGCCAGCAGCTTAACCACGGGGCAGCCCCAGCATTTT,CASSLTTGQPQHF
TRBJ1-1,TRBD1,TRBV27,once,TGTGCCAGCAGTTCCAAGACAGGGCCGGGGTGGGTGAACACTGAAGCTTTCTTT,CASSSKTGPGWVNTEAFF
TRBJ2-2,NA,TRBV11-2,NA,TGTGCCAGCAGCTTAGTTGGGGCCGGGGAGCTGTTTTTT,CASSLVGAGELFF
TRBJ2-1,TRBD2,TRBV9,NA,TGTGCCAGCAGTGCGAGCGGGGGGACGAACAATGAGCAGTTCTTC,CASSASGGTNNEQFF
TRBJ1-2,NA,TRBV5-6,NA,TGTGCCAGCAGCCTCGGGGGGAATGGATTGAATGGCTACACCTTC,CASSLGGNGLNGYTF
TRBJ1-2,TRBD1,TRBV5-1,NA,TGCGCCAGCAGCTCCGGACAGGGAAAGACTAACTATGGCTACACCTTC,CASSSGQGKTNYGYTF
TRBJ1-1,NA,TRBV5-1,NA,TGCGCCAGCAGCTTGGCACGGGTGAACACTGAAGCTTTCTTT,CASSLARVNTEAFF
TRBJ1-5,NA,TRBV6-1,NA,TGTGCCAGCAGTGAGTGGACAGCTTATAGCAATCAGCCCCAGCATTTT,CASSEWTAYSNQPQHF
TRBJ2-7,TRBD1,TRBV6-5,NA,TGTGCCAGCAGAAGGGACAGGGGCTCTCACGAGCAGTACTTC,CASRRDRGSHEQYF
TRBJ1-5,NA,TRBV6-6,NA,TGTGCCGCCGACGGGCAGCCCCTTTATAGCAATCAGCCCCAGCATTTT,CAADGQPLYSNQPQHF
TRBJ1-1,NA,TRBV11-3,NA,TGTGCCAGCAGCTTGCCTACAGGGACTGAAGCTTTCTTT,CASSLPTGTEAFF
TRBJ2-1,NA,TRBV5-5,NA,TGTGCCAGCAGCCGGACCCAGAGCTCCTACAATGAGCAGTTCTTC,CASSRTQSSYNEQFF
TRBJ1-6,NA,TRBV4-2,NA,TGTGCCAGCAGCCAAGACGGTTTGCCGGGGTTGGGGTCACCCCTCCACTTT,CASSQDGLPGLGSPLHF
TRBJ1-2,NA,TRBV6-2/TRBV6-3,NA,TGTGCCAGCAGTCGGCAGGGCTATGGCTACACCTTC,CASSRQGYGYTF
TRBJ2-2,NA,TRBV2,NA,TGTGCCAGCAGTGAAGATAGGGCAGGGCGAACCGGGGAGCTGTTTTTT,CASSEDRAGRTGELFF
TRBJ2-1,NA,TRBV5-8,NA,TGTGCCAGCGCACGGGACACCTCCTACAATGAGCAGTTCTTC,CASARDTSYNEQFF